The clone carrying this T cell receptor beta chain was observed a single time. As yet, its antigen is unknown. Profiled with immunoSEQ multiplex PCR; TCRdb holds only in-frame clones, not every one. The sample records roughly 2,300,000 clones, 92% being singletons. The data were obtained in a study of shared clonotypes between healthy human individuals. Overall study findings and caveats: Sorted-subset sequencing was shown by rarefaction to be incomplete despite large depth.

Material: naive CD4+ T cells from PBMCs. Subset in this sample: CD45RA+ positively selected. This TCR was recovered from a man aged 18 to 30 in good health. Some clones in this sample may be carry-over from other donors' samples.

The CDR3 reads CASSPRPSWTTAGGYTF. For the CDR3, the DNA is TGTGCCAGCAGCCCCCGGCCGAGTTGGACGACAGCTGGCGGCTACACCTTC. The rearrangement uses TRBV9 and TRBJ1-2, with D perhaps matching TRBD1 (5 bases). The V end was cut by 4 bases, the J end by 8 bases, with 27 bases between. Germline CDR1 and CDR2: SGDLS and YYNGEE. The CDR3 length is 17 residues.